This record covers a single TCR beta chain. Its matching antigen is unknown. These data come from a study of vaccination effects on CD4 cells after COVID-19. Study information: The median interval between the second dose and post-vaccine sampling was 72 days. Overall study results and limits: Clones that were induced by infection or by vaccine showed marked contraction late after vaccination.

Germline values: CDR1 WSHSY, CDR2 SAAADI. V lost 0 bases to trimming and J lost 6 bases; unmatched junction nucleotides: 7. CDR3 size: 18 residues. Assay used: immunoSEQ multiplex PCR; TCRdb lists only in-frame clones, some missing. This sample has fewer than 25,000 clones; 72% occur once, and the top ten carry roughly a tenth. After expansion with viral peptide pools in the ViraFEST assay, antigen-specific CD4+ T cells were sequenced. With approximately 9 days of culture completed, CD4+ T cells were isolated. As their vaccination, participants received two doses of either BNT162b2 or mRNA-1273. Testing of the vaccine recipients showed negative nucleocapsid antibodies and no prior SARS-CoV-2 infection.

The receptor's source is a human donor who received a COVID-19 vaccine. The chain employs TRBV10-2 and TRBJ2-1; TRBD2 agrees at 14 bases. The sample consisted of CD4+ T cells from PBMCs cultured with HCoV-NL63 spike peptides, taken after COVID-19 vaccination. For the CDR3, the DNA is TGCGCCAGCAGTGAGTCGACGACTAGCGGGGGGGCATCCAATGAGCAGTTCTTC. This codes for CASSESTTSGGASNEQFF.